Below are 7 T cell receptor beta chains sequenced from a single sample in a study of T cell responses to AZD1222 COVID-19 vaccine. Profiled with immunoSEQ multiplex PCR; TCRdb holds only in-frame clones, not every one. The sample shows about 92,000 clones, roughly nine tenths of them seen only once. The specimen was peripheral blood, collected on day 0 of AZD1222 vaccination. Receptor source: an adult in good health.

This clone was counted a single time. The chain combines TRBV18 with TRBJ2-6, with D possibly being TRBD1 (6 bases). V shed 2 bases and J shed 0 bases, with 11 bases lying between them. This CDR3 comprises 17 residues. CDR1 and CDR2 (germline): KGHSH, LQKENI. CDR3 region: CASSPGQPGSGANVLTF. The DNA for the CDR3 is TGTGCCAGCTCACCAGGACAGCCCGGCTCTGGGGCCAACGTCCTGACTTTC.

This chain links TRBV4-2 with TRBJ1-2; a possible D gene is TRBD1 (6 bases). The CDR3 length is 15 residues. V lost 0 bases and J 1 base, leaving 9 bases between the germline ends. Per germline, CDR1 LGHNA and CDR2 YNFKEQ. CDR3 sequence reads: CASSQEGGGNYGYTF. Written as DNA, the CDR3 is TGTGCCAGCAGCCAAGAAGGAGGGGGTAACTATGGCTACACCTTC.

Points on this clone: Relative to the germline gene, one junction end is altered; a read error may explain this. The chain uses TRBV30 and TRBJ2-3; D is uncertain. This CDR3 has 12 amino acids. The germline V gene has CDR1 GTSNPN and CDR2 SVGIG (reference sequence). For the CDR3, the DNA is TGTGCTTGGACCTCCCTGATGGATACGCAGTATTTT. This codes for CAWTSLMDTQYF.

The CDR3 loop reads CASAEAAANTGELFF. CDR3 in DNA: TGCGCCAGCGCGGAGGCGGCAGCAAACACCGGGGAGCTGTTTTTT. The chain is built from TRBV5-1 and TRBJ2-2, with a tentative D call TRBD2 (5 bases). The V end was cut by 7 bases, the J end by 2 bases, with 15 bases between. Germline V gene lookup returns CDR1 SGHRS and CDR2 YFSETQ. CDR3 length: 15 amino acids.

The V gene is TRBV5-5, the J gene TRBJ2-1; the match to TRBD2 covers 10 bases. The CDR3 is made up of 15 amino acids. Trimming at V came to 4 bases and at J to 6 bases, leaving 7 bases not matched to a gene. CDR1 and CDR2 (germline): SGHKS, YYEKEE (reference sequence). The CDR3 sequence: CASSPLAGGRNEQFF. CDR3 nucleotides: TGTGCCAGCAGCCCTTTAGCGGGGGGCCGCAATGAGCAGTTCTTC.

This clone has only one observation. The chain recombines TRBV7-2 with TRBJ1-5, with TRBD1 as a possible D gene (5 bases). Between the trimmed V and J ends, which lost 4 bases and 6 bases, there was a span of 10 bases. This CDR3 region has 13 residues. Germline-derived CDR1 and CDR2 are SGHTA and FQGNSA. The CDR3 nucleotides read TGTGCCAGCAGCTCCCGAAGGGGTCAGCCCCAGCATTTT. As protein: CASSSRRGQPQHF.

This clone has only one observation. The chain joins TRBV19 to TRBJ1-6; D not certain. This CDR3 has 14 amino acids. Germline V gene sequence: CDR1 LNHDA, CDR2 SQIVND (reference sequence). V shed 5 bases and J shed 10 bases, with 15 bases lying between them. This CDR3 is CASSPGSAYSPLHF. The CDR3 DNA reads as TGTGCCAGTAGTCCGGGGTCCGCATACTCACCCCTCCACTTT.